This T cell receptor beta chain was observed in a study of cytomegalovirus exposure and HLA in healthy donors. Study-level results: Subsequent analysis revealed that first-cohort TCR clusters tended to co-occur in the approximately 120 validation repertoires. Cytomegalovirus association was listed for 170 or so TCR beta chains. While the bulk of TCR sequences proved rare, some public TCRs turned up in many donors.

Germline V lookup: CDR1 MGHRA, CDR2 YSYEKL. This CDR3 has 12 amino acids. V shed 6 bases, J shed 8 bases, and the junction held 6 bases outside the gene matches. As to this clone: Its antigen is currently unknown.

Data came from immunoSEQ multiplex PCR; TCRdb stores just in-frame clones and leaves some out. The sample includes about 200,000 clones, around 90% of them seen just once. This sequence originates from a young woman in good health and CMV-seropositive. The chain has TRBV4-1 and TRBJ1-2; 7 nucleotides align to TRBD1. The sequencing input was PBMCs. The CDR3 DNA reads as TGCGCCAGCAGTTCAGGGGGTGACGGCTACACCTTC. Protein product: CASSSGGDGYTF.